Listed below are T cell receptor beta chains from one sample, sequenced in a study of CD8 T cells in Susac syndrome. From the immunoSEQ multiplex PCR reads, TCRdb called clonotypes with MiXCR, one entry per CDR3 protein. The table has under 200,000 distinct CDR3 sequences, around 95% seen once. The sequencing input was CD8+ T cells from PBMCs. These receptors came from a human donor with Susac syndrome. The CDR3 runs from the conserved cysteine through the conserved F or W. D genes are given only for firm matches. Only some rows state a clone size, as once, few, many or a class for expanded clones.

v_gene	d_gene	j_gene	abundance	CDR3aa	CDR3nt
TRBV30	-	TRBJ1-1	-	CAWSVEGGTEAFF	TGTGCCTGGAGTGTTGAGGGCGGGACTGAAGCTTTCTTT
TRBV7-2	TRBD2	TRBJ2-5	-	CASSPILAGGIQETQYF	TGTGCCAGCAGCCCAATCTTAGCGGGGGGGATACAGGAGACCCAGTACTTC
TRBV15	-	TRBJ1-1	-	CATSSAGQLSEAFF	TGTGCCACCAGCAGCGCAGGACAGCTCTCTGAAGCTTTCTTT
TRBV3-1	TRBD2	TRBJ2-5	-	CASSPTSGDSFTQETQYF	TGTGCCAGCAGTCCGACTAGCGGGGACTCGTTCACTCAAGAGACCCAGTACTTC
TRBV25-1	-	TRBJ2-1	-	CASSEFGTAYNEQFF	TGTGCCAGCAGTGAATTTGGGACGGCGTACAATGAGCAGTTCTTC
TRBV11-1	-	TRBJ1-1	-	CASSFKVGNTEAFF	TGTGCCAGCAGTTTCAAAGTAGGCAACACTGAAGCTTTCTTT
TRBV9	-	TRBJ2-7	-	CASSVAMGNEQYF	TGTGCCAGCAGCGTAGCGATGGGGAATGAGCAGTACTTC
TRBV20-1	-	TRBJ2-7	-	CSARNNYEQYF	TGCAGTGCTAGAAACAATTACGAGCAGTACTTC
TRBV24-1	-	TRBJ2-3	-	CATSESDTQYF	TGTGCCACCAGTGAATCAGATACGCAGTATTTT
TRBV28	TRBD2	TRBJ2-1	-	CALGSESGRYNEQFF	TGTGCCTTAGGGTCCGAAAGCGGGAGATACAATGAGCAGTTCTTC
TRBV11-2	TRBD1	TRBJ2-7	-	CASSLGAGGDEQYF	TGTGCCAGCAGCTTAGGAGCAGGGGGTGACGAGCAGTACTTC
TRBV23-1	-	TRBJ2-7	-	CASWIVKVYEQYF	TGCGCCAGCTGGATAGTCAAGGTCTACGAGCAGTACTTC
TRBV4-1	TRBD2	TRBJ2-5	-	CASSQTTSRGETQYF	TGCGCCAGCAGCCAGACGACTAGCAGAGGAGAGACCCAGTACTTC
TRBV19	TRBD1	TRBJ1-1	once	CASSKRDRVISAFF	TGTGCCAGTAGTAAACGGGACAGGGTGATATCAGCTTTCTTT
TRBV7-9	TRBD2	TRBJ2-1	-	CASSLAAGGGHEQFF	TGTGCCAGCAGCTTAGCAGCGGGCGGGGGGCATGAGCAGTTCTTC
TRBV5-6	-	TRBJ2-1	-	CASTSAVPSDSYNEQFF	TGTGCCAGCACTTCGGCCGTACCGAGCGACTCCTACAATGAGCAGTTCTTC
TRBV7-9	-	TRBJ1-1	few	CASSLDRMNTEAFF	TGTGCCAGCAGCTTAGATAGGATGAACACTGAAGCTTTCTTT
TRBV11-2	-	TRBJ2-3	-	CASSMDSKIDTQYF	TGTGCCAGCAGCATGGACAGTAAAATAGATACGCAGTATTTT
TRBV20-1	-	TRBJ1-2	-	CSARDRALPYGYTF	TGCAGTGCTAGAGACAGGGCCCTCCCTTATGGCTACACCTTC
TRBV7-3	-	TRBJ2-5	-	CASSFGGPQETQYF	TGTGCCAGCAGCTTTGGGGGGCCCCAAGAGACCCAGTACTTC
TRBV5-6	TRBD1	TRBJ1-1	-	CASSTGTGSIQAFF	TGTGCCAGCAGCACCGGGACAGGGTCCATTCAAGCTTTCTTT
TRBV24-1	-	TRBJ2-3	-	CATSDFLGDTQYF	TGTGCCACCAGTGATTTCTTAGGAGATACGCAGTATTTT
TRBV11-2	-	TRBJ2-5	-	CASSLGSWGSLQETQYF	TGTGCCAGCAGCTTAGGGAGTTGGGGATCCCTCCAAGAGACCCAGTACTTC
TRBV20-1	TRBD2	TRBJ2-5	-	CSAPPLADSRETQYF	TGCAGTGCTCCCCCACTAGCGGATAGTAGGGAGACCCAGTACTTC
TRBV20-1	-	TRBJ2-5	-	CSASPHIGTQYF	TGCAGTGCTAGCCCCCACATCGGGACCCAGTACTTC
TRBV15	-	TRBJ1-6	-	CATSREWRNSPLHF	TGTGCCACCAGCAGAGAATGGAGGAATTCACCCCTCCACTTT
TRBV13	TRBD2	TRBJ2-1	-	CASSSGLAGGPAQMVEQFF	TGTGCCAGCAGCTCGGGACTAGCGGGGGGGCCAGCTCAAATGGTTGAGCAGTTCTTC
TRBV5-6	TRBD1	TRBJ2-7	-	CASSLGTGSHEQYF	TGTGCCAGCAGCTTAGGGACAGGAAGCCACGAGCAGTACTTC
TRBV5-1	-	TRBJ2-2	-	CASSLDWGSTGELFF	TGCGCCAGCAGCTTAGATTGGGGGAGCACCGGGGAGCTGTTTTTT
TRBV20-1	-	TRBJ1-1	-	CSASSVNTEAFF	TGCAGTGCTAGTTCCGTGAACACTGAAGCTTTCTTT
TRBV13	TRBD1	TRBJ2-1	-	CASSLPGTGVNEQFF	TGTGCCAGCAGCTTACCCGGGACAGGGGTCAATGAGCAGTTCTTC
TRBV20-1	TRBD1	TRBJ1-5	once	CSASGTENQPQHF	TGCAGTGCTAGCGGGACAGAGAATCAGCCCCAGCATTTT
TRBV27	-	TRBJ1-2	-	CASKQPGQNYGYTF	TGTGCCAGCAAGCAACCGGGACAAAACTATGGCTACACCTTC